These 4 T cell receptor beta chains share one sample of origin, sequenced in a study of T cells in Graves' hyperthyroidism and ophthalmopathy. Regions amplified from RNA transcripts were the TCR beta CDR3 regions. TCR CDR3 regions were first amplified by RT-PCR with HTBI primers. TCRdb independently ran MiXCR on the multiplex PCR reads; one entry per CDR3 protein. There are hundreds of thousands of distinct CDR3 sequences in the sample; just under 20% occur only once, and 47% lies in the top ten. The sequencing input was blood. All receptors derive from a man between 35 and 55 years old with Graves' ophthalmopathy.

In its sample, this clonotype was seen many times. The gene calls are TRBV2 and TRBJ2-2; D not certain. V was cut by 3 bases and J by 6 bases, with 5 bases left in between. Germline CDR1 SNHLY, CDR2 FYNNEI. The CDR3 runs to 12 residues. CDR3 DNA: TGTGCCAGCAGTGACAGTCCCGGGGAGCTGTTTTTT. Translated: CASSDSPGELFF.

This chain joins TRBV5-1 and TRBJ1-1; D is uncertain. Per germline, CDR1 SGHRS and CDR2 YFSETQ. The CDR3 sequence is 16 residues long. The ends were cut back, 3 bases at V and 1 base at J, with 16 bases in the middle. The CDR3 loop is CASSYRLAQSNTEAFF. The DNA of the CDR3 is TGCGCCAGCAGCTATAGATTGGCACAGTCGAACACTGAAGCTTTCTTT.

The rearrangement links TRBV6-1 to TRBJ2-1, with 7 positions matching TRBD2. Germline values: CDR1 MNHNS, CDR2 SASEGT. CDR3 length: 16 residues. V trimming: 6 bases; J trimming: 0 bases; junction bases outside the gene matches: 8. The CDR3 DNA is TGTGCCAGCAGGGGCTCGCGGGAGAGCTCCTACAATGAGCAGTTCTTC. This translates into CASRGSRESSYNEQFF.

This clonotype was found many times. V usage is TRBV12-3 or TRBV12-4 and J usage is TRBJ2-1, with 8 nucleotides matching TRBD2. The trim removed 6 bases at V and 12 bases at J, leaving 13 bases unmatched. There are 14 residues in the CDR3. The CDR3 DNA reads TGTGCCAGCAGACTATCCACTAGCGGAAGGGGGCAGTTCTTC. Encoded protein: CASRLSTSGRGQFF.